This T cell receptor (beta chain) was identified during a study of blood T cell repertoires in COVID-19. About the research overall: Whether acute or convalescent, the COVID-19 samples came from the United States, Italy and Spain. PBMCs, B-cell-depleted T cells, or T cells provided the cDNA or gDNA that made up the material.

The germline V gene has CDR1 LNHDA and CDR2 SQIVND (reference sequence). There are 17 residues in the CDR3. Trimming took 4 bases from V and 4 from J; bases not matched to a gene: 11. Sequencing was performed with immunoSEQ multiplex PCR; in TCRdb, only in-frame clones are kept and a portion is missing. The sample holds roughly 100,000 clones, approximately 77% seen once. Sequencing was done on a sample of peripheral blood. J is TRBJ1-2 and V is TRBV19, with 11 nucleotides matching TRBD1. This TCR was recovered from an elderly woman with acute or convalescent COVID-19. For the CDR3, the DNA is TGTGCCAGTAGTAAAACGGGACAGGGGGTTTCCTTCTATGGCTACACCTTC. Translating gives CASSKTGQGVSFYGYTF.